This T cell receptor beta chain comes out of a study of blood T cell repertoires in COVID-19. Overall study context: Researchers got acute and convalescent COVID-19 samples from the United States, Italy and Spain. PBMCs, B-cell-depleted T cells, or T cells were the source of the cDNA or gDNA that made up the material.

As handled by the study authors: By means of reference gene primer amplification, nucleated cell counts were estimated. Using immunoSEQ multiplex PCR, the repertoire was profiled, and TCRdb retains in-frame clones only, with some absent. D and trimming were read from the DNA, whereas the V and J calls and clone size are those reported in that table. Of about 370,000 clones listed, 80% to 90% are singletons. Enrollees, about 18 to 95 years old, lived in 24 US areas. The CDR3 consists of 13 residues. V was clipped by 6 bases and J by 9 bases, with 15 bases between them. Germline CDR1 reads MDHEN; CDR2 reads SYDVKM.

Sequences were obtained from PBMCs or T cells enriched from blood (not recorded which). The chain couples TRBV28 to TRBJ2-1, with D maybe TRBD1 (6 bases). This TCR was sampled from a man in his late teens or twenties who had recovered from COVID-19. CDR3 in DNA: TGTGCCAGCAGAACACAGGGCTCCAGTGAGCAGTTCTTC. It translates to CASRTQGSSEQFF.